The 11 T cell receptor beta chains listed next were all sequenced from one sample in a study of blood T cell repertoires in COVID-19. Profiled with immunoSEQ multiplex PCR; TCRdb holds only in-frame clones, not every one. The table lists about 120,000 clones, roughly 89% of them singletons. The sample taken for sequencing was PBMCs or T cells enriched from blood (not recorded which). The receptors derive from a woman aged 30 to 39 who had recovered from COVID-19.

DNA for the CDR3: TGTGCCAGTACCGCCGACAGGGGAGGAGGAAACACCATATATTTT. This gives the protein CASTADRGGGNTIYF. The chain couples TRBV19 to TRBJ1-3; 8 bases are a match to TRBD1. Germline CDR1 LNHDA, CDR2 SQIVND (reference sequence). Losses at the gene ends were 7 bases for V and 4 bases for J; bases not matched to a gene: 9. The CDR3 loop spans 15 amino acids.

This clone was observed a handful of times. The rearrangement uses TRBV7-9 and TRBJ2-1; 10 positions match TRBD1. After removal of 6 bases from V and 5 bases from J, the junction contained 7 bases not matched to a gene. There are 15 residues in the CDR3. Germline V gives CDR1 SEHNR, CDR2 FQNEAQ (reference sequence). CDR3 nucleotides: TGTGCCAGCAGTCCCTCGGGACAGGGGCACAATGAGCAGTTCTTC. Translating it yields CASSPSGQGHNEQFF.

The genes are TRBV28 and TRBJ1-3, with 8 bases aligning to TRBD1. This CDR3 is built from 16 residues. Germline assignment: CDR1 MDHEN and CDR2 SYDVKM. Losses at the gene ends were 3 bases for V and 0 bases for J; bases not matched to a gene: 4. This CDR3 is CASSLLGQGSGNTIYF. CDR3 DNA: TGTGCCAGCAGTTTGCTCGGACAGGGCTCTGGAAACACCATATATTTT.

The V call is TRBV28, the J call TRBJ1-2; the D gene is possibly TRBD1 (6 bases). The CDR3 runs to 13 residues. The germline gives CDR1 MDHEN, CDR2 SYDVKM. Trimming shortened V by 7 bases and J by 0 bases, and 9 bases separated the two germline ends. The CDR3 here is CASIQGSNYGYTF. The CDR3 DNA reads TGTGCCAGCATACAGGGTTCTAACTATGGCTACACCTTC.

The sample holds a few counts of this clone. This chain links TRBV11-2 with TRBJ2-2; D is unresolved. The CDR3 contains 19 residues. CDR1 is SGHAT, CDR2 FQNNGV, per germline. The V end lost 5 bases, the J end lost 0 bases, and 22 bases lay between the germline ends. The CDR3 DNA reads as TGTGCCAGCAGCCTGAGAGGTCCCCGCAGATCCACGAACACCGGGGAGCTGTTTTTT. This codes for CASSLRGPRRSTNTGELFF.

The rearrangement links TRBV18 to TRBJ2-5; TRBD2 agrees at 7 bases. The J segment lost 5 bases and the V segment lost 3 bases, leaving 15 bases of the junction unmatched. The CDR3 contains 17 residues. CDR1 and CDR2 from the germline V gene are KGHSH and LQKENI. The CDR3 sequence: CASSPRAGSAGVETQYF. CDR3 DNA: TGTGCCAGCTCACCTCGGGCAGGGTCGGCGGGAGTTGAGACCCAGTACTTC.

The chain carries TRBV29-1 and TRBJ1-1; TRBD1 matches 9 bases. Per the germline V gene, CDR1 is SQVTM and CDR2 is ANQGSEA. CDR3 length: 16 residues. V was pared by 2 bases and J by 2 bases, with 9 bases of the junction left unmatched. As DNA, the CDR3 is TGCAGCGTTGAATTTTCAACAGGGGGCGGTAACACTGAAGCTTTCTTT. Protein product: CSVEFSTGGGNTEAFF.

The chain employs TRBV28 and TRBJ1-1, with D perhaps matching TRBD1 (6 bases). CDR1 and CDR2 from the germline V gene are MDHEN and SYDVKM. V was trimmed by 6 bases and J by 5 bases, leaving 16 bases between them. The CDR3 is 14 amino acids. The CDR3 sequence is CASRTGTPVTEAFF. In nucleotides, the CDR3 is TGTGCCAGCAGAACTGGGACACCAGTTACTGAAGCTTTCTTT.

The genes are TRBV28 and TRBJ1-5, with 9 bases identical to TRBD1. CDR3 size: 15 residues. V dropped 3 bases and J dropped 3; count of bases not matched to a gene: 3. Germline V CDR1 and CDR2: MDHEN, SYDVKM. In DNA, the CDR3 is TGTGCCAGCAGTTTCGGGGACAGGGTCAATCAGCCCCAGCATTTT. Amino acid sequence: CASSFGDRVNQPQHF.

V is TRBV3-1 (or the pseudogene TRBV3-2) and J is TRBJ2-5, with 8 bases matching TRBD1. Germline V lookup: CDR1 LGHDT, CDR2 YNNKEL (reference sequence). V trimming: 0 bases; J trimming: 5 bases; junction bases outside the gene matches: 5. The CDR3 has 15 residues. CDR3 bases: TGTGCCAGCAGCCAAGAGCAGGGGGCCCAGGAGACCCAGTACTTC. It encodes CASSQEQGAQETQYF.

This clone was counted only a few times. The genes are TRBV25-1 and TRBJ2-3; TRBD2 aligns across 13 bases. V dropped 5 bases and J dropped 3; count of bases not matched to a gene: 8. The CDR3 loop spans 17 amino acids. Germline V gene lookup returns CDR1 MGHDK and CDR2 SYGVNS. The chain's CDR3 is CASSPRTSGRETDTQYF. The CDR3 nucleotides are TGTGCCAGCAGTCCCCGGACTAGCGGGAGAGAAACAGATACGCAGTATTTT. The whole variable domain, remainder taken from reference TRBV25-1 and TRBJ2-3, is EADIYQTPRYLVIGTGKKITLECSQTMGHDKMYWYQQDPGMELHLIHYSYGVNSTEKGDLSSESTVSRIRTEHFPLTLESARPSHTSQYLCASSPRTSGRETDTQYFGPGTRLTVL.